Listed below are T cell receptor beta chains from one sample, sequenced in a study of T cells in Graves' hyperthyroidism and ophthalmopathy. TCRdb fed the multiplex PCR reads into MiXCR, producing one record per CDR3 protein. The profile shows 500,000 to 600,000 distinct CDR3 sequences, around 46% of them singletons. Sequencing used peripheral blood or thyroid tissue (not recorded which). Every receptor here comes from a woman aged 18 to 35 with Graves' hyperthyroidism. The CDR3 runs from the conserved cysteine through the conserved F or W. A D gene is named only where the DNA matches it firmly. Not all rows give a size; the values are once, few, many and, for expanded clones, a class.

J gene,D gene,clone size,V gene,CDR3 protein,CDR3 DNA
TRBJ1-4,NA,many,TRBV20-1,CSARDRGSTPEKLFF,TGCAGTGCTAGAGATAGGGGCTCTACCCCTGAAAAACTGTTTTTT
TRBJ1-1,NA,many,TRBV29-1,CSVERARGTEAFF,TGCAGCGTTGAAAGGGCGCGGGGCACTGAAGCTTTCTTT
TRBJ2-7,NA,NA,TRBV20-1,CSARVSSNDEQYF,TGCAGTGCTAGAGTCAGTAGCAACGACGAGCAGTACTTC
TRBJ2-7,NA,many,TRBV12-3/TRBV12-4,CASTRQGIYEQYF,TGTGCCAGCACGAGGCAGGGGATATACGAGCAGTACTTC
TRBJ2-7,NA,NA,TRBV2,CASSPGTRTYEQYF,TGTGCCAGCTCACCCGGGACAAGAACCTACGAGCAGTACTTC
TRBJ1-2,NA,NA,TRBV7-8,CASSWAVGGYGYTF,TGTGCCAGCAGCTGGGCGGTTGGTGGCTATGGCTACACCTTC
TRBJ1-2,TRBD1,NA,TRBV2,CASVAGQGYYGYTF,TGTGCCAGCGTTGCGGGACAGGGTTACTATGGCTACACCTTC
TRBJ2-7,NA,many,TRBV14,CATARGPGAYEQYF,TGTGCCACTGCGAGAGGGCCGGGGGCCTACGAGCAGTACTTC
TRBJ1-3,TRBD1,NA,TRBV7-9,CASSGDSAGNTIYF,TGTGCCAGCAGCGGGGACAGTGCTGGAAACACCATATATTTT
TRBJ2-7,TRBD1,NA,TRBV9,CASSTAGTGGNEQYF,TGTGCCAGCAGCACCGCCGGGACAGGGGGCAACGAGCAGTACTTC
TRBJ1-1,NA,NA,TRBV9,CDSSFYICSARENTEAFF,NA
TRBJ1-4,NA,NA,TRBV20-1,CSASLSRGGSEKLFF,TGCAGTGCTAGTTTGTCCAGGGGAGGAAGTGAAAAACTGTTTTTT
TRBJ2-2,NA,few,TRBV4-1,CASSQESNMNTGELFF,TGCGCCAGCAGCCAAGAGTCGAATATGAACACCGGGGAGCTGTTTTTT
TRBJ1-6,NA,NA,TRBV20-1,CSARQGYQPLHF,TGCAGTGCTAGACAGGGTTATCAGCCCCTCCACTTT
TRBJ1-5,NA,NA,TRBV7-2,CASSFEAGNQPQHF,TGTGCCAGCAGCTTTGAGGCGGGCAATCAGCCCCAGCATTTT
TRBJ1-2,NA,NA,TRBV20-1,CSATSGLAGGNYGYTF,TGCAGTGCTACTTCGGGACTAGCGGGAGGGAACTATGGCTACACCTTC
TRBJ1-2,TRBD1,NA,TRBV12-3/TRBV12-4,CASRPGGAYTF,TGTGCCAGTCGACCAGGGGGGGCCTACACCTTC
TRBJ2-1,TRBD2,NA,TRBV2,CASSGTSGWNEQFF,TGTGCCAGCAGTGGGACTAGCGGATGGAATGAGCAGTTCTTC
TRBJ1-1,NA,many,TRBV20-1,CSARGRAASNTEAFF,TGCAGTGCTAGGGGTAGGGCCGCCTCGAACACTGAAGCTTTCTTT
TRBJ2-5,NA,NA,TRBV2,CASSLVGPTETQYF,TGTGCCAGCAGCTTAGTAGGGCCCACGGAGACCCAGTACTTC
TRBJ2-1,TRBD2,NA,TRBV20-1,CSASGLADYNEQFF,TGCAGTGCTAGCGGACTAGCAGATTACAATGAGCAGTTCTTC
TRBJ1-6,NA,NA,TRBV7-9,CASRFSDSPLHF,TGTGCCAGCAGGTTCTCAGATTCACCCCTCCACTTT